The entry below describes one TCR beta chain. Its target is not known. Repertoires were sampled repeatedly during chemoradiotherapy. This entry belongs to a study of chemoradiotherapy in HPV16-positive cancers. Germline V gene data show CDR1 as LNHDA and CDR2 as SQIVND (reference sequence). The CDR3 runs to 16 residues. Trimming removed 5 bases from V and 6 bases from J, with 21 bases in between. Clones were read by immunoSEQ multiplex PCR, and TCRdb kept only the in-frame ones, dropping some. This table has about 53,000 clones, roughly nine tenths appearing once. Broader study findings: Functional assays defining HPV-specific T cells used only two HPV16-positive patients.

The material sequenced was blood, taken from a patient who underwent chemoradiotherapy. The chain joins TRBV19 to TRBJ2-3; D possibly corresponds to TRBD1 (6 bases). The clonotype was recovered from a human donor with HPV-associated anogenital cancer. The CDR3, as DNA: TGTGCCAGTAGTCTATACGGGAAAGGAGGACAGGATACGCAGTATTTT. Its protein product is CASSLYGKGGQDTQYF.